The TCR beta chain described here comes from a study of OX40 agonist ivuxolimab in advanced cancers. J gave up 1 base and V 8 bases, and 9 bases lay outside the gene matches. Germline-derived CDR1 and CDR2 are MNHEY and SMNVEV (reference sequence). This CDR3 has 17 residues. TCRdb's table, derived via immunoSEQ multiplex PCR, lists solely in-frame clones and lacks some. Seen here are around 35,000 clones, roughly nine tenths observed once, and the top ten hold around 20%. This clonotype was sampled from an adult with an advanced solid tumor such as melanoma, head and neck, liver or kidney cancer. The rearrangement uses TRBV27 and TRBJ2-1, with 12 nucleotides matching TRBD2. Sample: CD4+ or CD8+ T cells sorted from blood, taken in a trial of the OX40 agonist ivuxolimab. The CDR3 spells CASATGTSGLSYNEQFF. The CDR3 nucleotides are TGTGCCAGCGCCACAGGGACTAGCGGGTTGTCCTACAATGAGCAGTTCTTC.